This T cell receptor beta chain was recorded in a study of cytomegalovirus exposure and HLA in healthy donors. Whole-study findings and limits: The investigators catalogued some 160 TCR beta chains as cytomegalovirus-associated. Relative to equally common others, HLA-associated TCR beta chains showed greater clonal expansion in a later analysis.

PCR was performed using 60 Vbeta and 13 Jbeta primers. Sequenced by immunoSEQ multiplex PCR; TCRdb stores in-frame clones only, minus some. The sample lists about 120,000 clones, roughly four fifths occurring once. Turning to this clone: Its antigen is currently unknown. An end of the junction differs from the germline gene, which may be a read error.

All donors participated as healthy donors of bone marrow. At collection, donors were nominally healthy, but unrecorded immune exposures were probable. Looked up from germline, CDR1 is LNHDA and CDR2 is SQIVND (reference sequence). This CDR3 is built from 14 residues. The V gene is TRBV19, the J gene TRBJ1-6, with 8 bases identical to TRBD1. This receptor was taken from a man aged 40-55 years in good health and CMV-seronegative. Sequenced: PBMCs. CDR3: CASRDRASNSPFHF. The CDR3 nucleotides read TGTGCCAGTAGGGACAGGGCTTCTAATTCACCCTTCCACTTT. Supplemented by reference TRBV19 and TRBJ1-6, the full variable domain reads DGGITQSPKYLFRKEGQNVTLSCEQNLNHDAMYWYRQDPGQGLRLIYYSQIVNDFQKGDIAEGYSVSREKKESFPLTVTSAQKNPTAFYLCASRDRASNSPFHFGNGTRLTVT.